The T cell receptor (beta chain) under discussion was sequenced for a study of technical replicates of blood from a few donors. Profiled with immunoSEQ multiplex PCR; TCRdb holds only in-frame clones, not every one. The sample yields roughly 14,000 clones, around four fifths seen once. Germline V gives CDR1 SGHRS, CDR2 YFSETQ. The V gene end was trimmed by 2 bases and the J gene end by 6 bases; junction bases not matched to a gene: 8. This CDR3 spans 14 amino acids. This chain uses TRBV5-1 with TRBJ2-7, with 7 nucleotides matching TRBD1. The sequenced sample consisted of PBMCs. This clonotype was obtained from a human donor in good health. For the CDR3, the DNA is TGCGCCAGCAGCTTCCAACAGGGGTCCGGCGAGCAGTACTTC. It yields the protein CASSFQQGSGEQYF.